The 27 T cell receptor beta chains given below trace back to one sample, sequenced in a study of lymphopenia after photon versus proton radiotherapy. Method: immunoSEQ multiplex PCR; TCRdb's copy keeps in-frame clones and lacks some. The data show 89,000 or so clones, about 83% seen once. Sequencing used peripheral blood, obtained from a patient treated with proton-based radiotherapy. The receptors shown here come from a man aged 55-75 years with pancreatic cancer.

The chain joins TRBV5-1 to TRBJ2-2, with a tentative D call TRBD1 (5 bases). V lost 7 bases, J lost 4 bases, and 14 bases lay in between. Germline assignment: CDR1 SGHRS and CDR2 YFSETQ. This CDR3 has 14 amino acids. The DNA for the CDR3 is TGCGCCAGCGGACGACAGCCGGGCACCGGGGAGCTGTTTTTT. Translation gives CASGRQPGTGELFF.

This clone has a single count. This chain connects TRBV28 to TRBJ1-3; tentatively, D is TRBD1 (6 bases). This CDR3 is built from 18 residues. Trimming left V 3 bases short and J 2 bases short, with 20 bases between. Germline V gene lookup returns CDR1 MDHEN and CDR2 SYDVKM. As DNA, the CDR3 is TGTGCCAGCAGTTTGGTAAGGGGGTCCCGCTCCGCTGGAAACACCATATATTTT. Translated, it gives CASSLVRGSRSAGNTIYF.

This clone was counted once. A read error may account for a junction end that differs from germline. The rearrangement uses TRBV7-7 and TRBJ2-1; 7 nucleotides match TRBD2. This CDR3 contains 14 residues. Germline-derived CDR1 and CDR2 are SSHAT and FNYEAQ (reference sequence). CDR3 DNA: TGTGCTAGCAGCCGGGAGGAAGGGAACAATGAGCAGTTCTTC. It translates to CASSREEGNNEQFF.

DNA of the CDR3: TGTGCCAGCAGCTTAGATTTCGGGGGCGCTTACGAGCAGTACTTC. Its protein is CASSLDFGGAYEQYF. V usage is TRBV11-3 and J usage is TRBJ2-7, with D perhaps being TRBD1 or TRBD2 (6 bases each). CDR1 is SGHNT, CDR2 YENEEA, per germline. The ends were cut back, 0 bases at V and 4 bases at J, with 13 bases in the middle. CDR3 length: 15 amino acids.

The V call is TRBV9, the J call TRBJ2-1, with 12 positions matching TRBD2. With V trimmed by 3 bases and J by 9 bases, 4 bases remained unmatched. The CDR3 runs 14 residues. Germline-derived CDR1 and CDR2 are SGDLS and YYNGEE. CDR3 loop: CASSETSGRTEQFF. Here the CDR3 DNA reads TGTGCCAGCAGCGAGACTAGCGGGAGAACTGAGCAGTTCTTC.

The chain employs TRBV28 and TRBJ2-7, with 7 nucleotides matching TRBD2. The CDR3 contains 13 residues. Per germline, CDR1 MDHEN and CDR2 SYDVKM. Trimming cost V 2 bases and J 4 bases; bases outside gene matches: 2. CDR3 nucleotides: TGTGCCAGCAGTTTAGCGGGGGAGTACGAGCAGTACTTC. This encodes CASSLAGEYEQYF.

This clone appeared once. This sequence joins TRBV4-1 and TRBJ2-7, with a tentative D call TRBD1 (6 bases). Germline V gene sequence: CDR1 MGHRA, CDR2 YSYEKL. Between the trimmed V and J ends, which lost 0 bases and 4 bases, there was a span of 13 bases. CDR3 size: 15 residues. The CDR3 region is CASSQDQGILYEQYF. CDR3 DNA: TGCGCCAGCAGCCAAGATCAGGGGATATTGTACGAGCAGTACTTC.

The chain uses TRBV4-1 and TRBJ1-1; D is unclear. V was shortened by 1 base and J by 1 base, with 7 bases between the two germline ends. This CDR3 contains 14 residues. In germline, CDR1 is MGHRA, CDR2 YSYEKL. The CDR3 nucleotides read TGCGCCAGCAGCCAAGGTCTTCCGAACACTGAAGCTTTCTTT. Translated: CASSQGLPNTEAFF.

The V and J genes are TRBV7-9 and TRBJ1-4; TRBD1 is a possible D gene (6 bases). Trimming pared 5 bases from V and 8 bases from J, leaving 9 bases between. The CDR3 is 12 amino acids. From germline, CDR1 is SEHNR and CDR2 FQNEAQ (reference sequence). In DNA, the CDR3 is TGTGCCAGCAGCGACAGGCTGGAAAAACTGTTTTTT. Its translation: CASSDRLEKLFF.

V gene TRBV5-5 combines with J gene TRBJ2-5; D not certain. The germline V gene has CDR1 SGHKS and CDR2 YYEKEE (reference sequence). The V end was cut by 0 bases, the J end by 5 bases, with 14 bases between. The CDR3 spans 15 residues. CDR3 protein: CASSLAPIRPETQYF. The CDR3 DNA follows: TGTGCCAGCAGCTTGGCACCAATCCGGCCGGAGACCCAGTACTTC.

The table lists this clone with a count of one. The V call is TRBV7-3, the J call TRBJ1-5, with D unclear. Trimming cost V 2 bases and J 7 bases, with 9 bases left between them. The CDR3 contains 13 residues. The germline CDR1 and CDR2 sequences are SGHTA and FQGTGA. For the CDR3, the DNA is TGTGCCAGCAGCTTAGGCCCGGAGCAGCCCCAGCATTTT. Translated: CASSLGPEQPQHF. Full variable domain (outside the CDR3, taken from reference TRBV7-3 and TRBJ1-5): GAGVSQTPSNKVTEKGKYVELRCDPISGHTALYWYRQSLGQGPEFLIYFQGTGAADDSGLPNDRFFAVRPEGSVSTLKIQRTERGDSAVYLCASSLGPEQPQHFGDGTRLSIL.

This clone has just one count. The V and J genes are TRBV5-1 and TRBJ2-7; D call uncertain. The V end was cut by 0 bases, the J end by 0 bases, with 13 bases between. Germline CDR1 is SGHRS and CDR2 is YFSETQ. The CDR3 is 16 residues long. Here the CDR3 reads CASSLEADPSSYEQYF. CDR3 coding DNA: TGCGCCAGCAGCTTGGAGGCAGACCCAAGCTCCTACGAGCAGTACTTC.

J is TRBJ2-1 and V is TRBV10-3; 8 nucleotides align to TRBD2. The CDR3 spans 15 residues. V lost 3 bases and J lost 1; bases outside the gene matches: 2. Per the germline V gene, CDR1 is ENHRY and CDR2 is SYGVKD. The CDR3 spells CAISDSGDSYNEQFF. In DNA, the CDR3 is TGTGCCATCAGTGATAGCGGGGATTCCTACAATGAGCAGTTCTTC.

The J gene is TRBJ2-1, the V gene TRBV9; 8 nucleotides align to TRBD1. V lost 0 bases and J lost 6; bases outside the gene matches: 5. The CDR3 runs to 15 residues. Germline-derived CDR1 and CDR2 are SGDLS and YYNGEE. CDR3 residues: CASSVAVTGGNEQFF. CDR3 in DNA: TGTGCCAGCAGCGTAGCCGTTACAGGGGGCAATGAGCAGTTCTTC.

The sample holds a few counts of this clone. This rearrangement joins TRBV27 to TRBJ2-1; 7 bases are a match to TRBD2. The junction had 7 bases not matched to a gene; V was cut back by 4 bases and J by 4 bases. Germline CDR1 MNHEY, CDR2 SMNVEV (reference sequence). The CDR3 length is 15 residues. The chain's CDR3 is CASSSGLVGYNEQFF. The CDR3 DNA is TGTGCCAGCAGTTCAGGACTAGTTGGGTACAATGAGCAGTTCTTC.

This chain connects TRBV11-3 to TRBJ2-2, with 10 bases that match TRBD2. CDR3 length: 18 amino acids. Germline V lookup: CDR1 SGHNT, CDR2 YENEEA. The V gene end was trimmed by 2 bases and the J gene end by 1 base; junction bases not matched to a gene: 7. CDR3 bases: TGTGCCAGCAGCTTACAGGGACTAGCGCGGGAGAACACCGGGGAGCTGTTTTTT. This translates into CASSLQGLARENTGELFF. Full variable domain (rest looked up from reference TRBV11-3 and TRBJ2-2): EAGVVQSPRYKIIEKKQPVAFWCNPISGHNTLYWYLQNLGQGPELLIRYENEEAVDDSQLPKDRFSAERLKGVDSTLKIQPAELGDSAVYLCASSLQGLARENTGELFFGEGSRLTVL.

V gene TRBV30 combines with J gene TRBJ1-4; 8 bases map to TRBD1. CDR1 GTSNPN and CDR2 SVGIG come from the germline V gene (reference sequence). The CDR3 loop spans 16 amino acids. Germline trimming cut 3 bases from V and 0 bases from J; bases unmatched to any gene: 6. The CDR3 here is CAWRPRGRATNEKLFF. In DNA, the CDR3 is TGTGCCTGGAGGCCCAGGGGGCGTGCAACTAATGAAAAACTGTTTTTT.

This chain links TRBV19 with TRBJ2-7; 7 positions match TRBD2. CDR1 LNHDA and CDR2 SQIVND come from the germline V gene (reference sequence). J was trimmed by 4 bases and V by 5 bases; bases with no gene match: 5. The CDR3 is 13 residues long. The chain's CDR3 is CASSPGLNYEQYF. CDR3 bases: TGTGCCAGTAGTCCGGGACTAAATTACGAGCAGTACTTC. Full variable domain (rest looked up from reference TRBV19 and TRBJ2-7): DGGITQSPKYLFRKEGQNVTLSCEQNLNHDAMYWYRQDPGQGLRLIYYSQIVNDFQKGDIAEGYSVSREKKESFPLTVTSAQKNPTAFYLCASSPGLNYEQYFGPGTRLTVT.

This clone came up a few times. The chain recombines TRBV29-1 with TRBJ1-2; 8 positions match TRBD1. Germline-derived CDR1 and CDR2 are SQVTM and ANQGSEA. The CDR3 consists of 12 residues. With 7 bases clipped from V and 8 bases from J, the junction kept 9 bases outside the gene matches. The chain's CDR3 is CSETTGDKGYTF. CDR3 nucleotides: TGCAGCGAAACGACAGGGGATAAAGGCTACACCTTC.

Here the CDR3 DNA reads TGTGCCAGCATGCGGGGCTTAGACAATGAGCAGTTCTTC. It translates to CASMRGLDNEQFF. V gene TRBV5-4 combines with J gene TRBJ2-1; weak D call: TRBD2 (6 bases). Trimming removed 6 bases at V and 5 bases at J, with 12 bases between. The CDR3 extends over 13 amino acids. In germline, CDR1 is SGHNT, CDR2 YYREEE (reference sequence).

V and J are TRBV5-6 and TRBJ2-3, with D possibly matching TRBD2 (5 bases). Germline CDR1 reads SGHDT; CDR2 reads YYEEEE. This CDR3 comprises 17 residues. The V gene lost 0 bases and the J gene lost 6 bases, with 20 bases spanning the gap. CDR3 region: CASSLGPTGSGADTQYF. For the CDR3, the DNA is TGTGCCAGCAGCTTGGGGCCTACCGGCAGCGGCGCTGATACGCAGTATTTT.

V usage is TRBV7-3 and J usage is TRBJ2-3; TRBD2 matches at 12 bases. CDR1 and CDR2 from the germline V gene are SGHTA and FQGTGA. This CDR3 is 17 amino acids long. The V gene end was trimmed by 5 bases and the J gene end by 1 base; junction bases not matched to a gene: 7. CDR3 loop: CASSPLAGGPGTDTQYF. The CDR3 region has the DNA TGTGCCAGCAGCCCGCTAGCGGGAGGGCCGGGCACAGATACGCAGTATTTT.

J is TRBJ1-1 and V is TRBV9, with no clear D. Germline V gene data show CDR1 as SGDLS and CDR2 as YYNGEE. This CDR3 has 14 amino acids. V was shortened by 0 bases and J by 2 bases, with 8 bases between the two germline ends. CDR3 nucleotides: TGTGCCAGCAGCGTAGCACACAGAAACACTGAAGCTTTCTTT. Translation: CASSVAHRNTEAFF.

The chain has TRBV5-1 and TRBJ2-2, with 8 bases matching TRBD2. The CDR3 consists of 16 residues. V was clipped by 5 bases and J by 5 bases; unmatched bases: 11. Germline V lookup: CDR1 SGHRS, CDR2 YFSETQ. The CDR3 loop is CASRRQAGVGTGELFF. CDR3 DNA: TGCGCCAGCAGACGGCAAGCGGGAGTAGGAACCGGGGAGCTGTTTTTT.

V and J are TRBV9 and TRBJ2-3; 7 bases align to TRBD2. Germline CDR1 SGDLS, CDR2 YYNGEE. The CDR3 contains 16 residues. V shed 0 bases, J shed 5 bases, and the junction held 9 bases outside the gene matches. Here the CDR3 reads CASSVGGRADLDTQYF. The CDR3 nucleotides are TGTGCCAGCAGCGTAGGAGGGAGGGCCGATTTAGATACGCAGTATTTT.

The rearrangement joins TRBV5-1 to TRBJ2-6, with D possibly TRBD1 on 6 matching bases. V was clipped by 2 bases and J by 2 bases, with 11 bases between them. Germline V gene sequence: CDR1 SGHRS, CDR2 YFSETQ. The length of the CDR3 is 16 residues. The CDR3 loop reads CASSLQGGAGANVLTF. The DNA for the CDR3 is TGCGCCAGCAGCTTACAGGGTGGAGCTGGGGCCAACGTCCTGACTTTC.

The rearrangement joins TRBV7-2 to TRBJ2-1; 9 bases line up with TRBD2. CDR1 is SGHTA and CDR2 is FQGNSA in the germline V gene. V lost 5 bases, J lost 4 bases, and 15 bases stayed unmatched. This CDR3 region has 18 residues. The DNA for the CDR3 is TGTGCCAGCAGCCCGGGGACTAGCCCCACCAACTTTTACAATGAGCAGTTCTTC. It is translated as CASSPGTSPTNFYNEQFF. The whole variable domain, filled in from reference TRBV7-2 and TRBJ2-1, reads GAGVSQSPSNKVTEKGKDVELRCDPISGHTALYWYRQSLGQGLEFLIYFQGNSAPDKSGLPSDRFSAERTGGSVSTLTIQRTQQEDSAVYLCASSPGTSPTNFYNEQFFGPGTRLTVL.